These T cell receptor beta chains were read from a single sample in a study of CD8+CD57+ T cells in acquired aplastic anemia. TCRdb analysed the reads with MiXCR anew, one entry per CDR3 protein. The data contain approximately 98,000 distinct CDR3 sequences, 40% to 60% of them singletons. The sequencing input was sorted CD4+, CD8+, or CD8+CD57+ T cells (not recorded which) from PBMCs. All receptors derive from a human donor in good health, serving as a control. The CDR3 runs from the conserved cysteine through the conserved F or W. D genes are given only for firm matches. Rows may omit the clone size; those that give it use once, few, many or a size class.

CDR3 length: 18; J gene: TRBJ2-7; V gene: TRBV25-1; clone size: -; D gene: -; CDR3 protein: CASSGGGRGISRNYEQYF; CDR3 DNA: TGTGCCAGCAGTGGGGGGGGCAGGGGGATCTCAAGGAACTACGAGCAGTACTTC
CDR3 length: 13; J gene: TRBJ2-2; V gene: TRBV19; clone size: -; D gene: TRBD2; CDR3 protein: CASSFGTSGELFF; CDR3 DNA: TGTGCCAGTAGTTTCGGGACTAGCGGGGAGCTGTTTTTT
CDR3 length: 15; J gene: TRBJ1-2; V gene: TRBV27; clone size: many; D gene: -; CDR3 protein: CASSQRGAHNYGYTF; CDR3 DNA: TGTGCCAGCTCTCAAAGGGGTGCCCATAACTATGGCTACACCTTC
CDR3 length: 10; J gene: TRBJ2-3; V gene: TRBV6-1; clone size: many; D gene: -; CDR3 protein: CAVSTDTQYF; CDR3 DNA: TGTGCCGTAAGCACAGATACGCAGTATTTT
CDR3 length: 15; J gene: TRBJ2-7; V gene: TRBV5-1; clone size: -; D gene: TRBD1; CDR3 protein: CASSSGTGVPYEQYF; CDR3 DNA: TGCGCCAGCAGTTCCGGGACAGGGGTTCCCTACGAGCAGTACTTC
CDR3 length: 15; J gene: TRBJ1-5; V gene: TRBV9; clone size: -; D gene: TRBD1; CDR3 protein: CASSPGGHAEQPQHF; CDR3 DNA: TGTGCCAGCAGCCCAGGGGGCCACGCCGAACAGCCCCAGCATTTT
CDR3 length: 14; J gene: TRBJ2-2; V gene: TRBV4-1; clone size: -; D gene: -; CDR3 protein: CASSQDERNGELFF; CDR3 DNA: TGCGCCAGCAGCCAAGATGAAAGGAACGGGGAGCTGTTTTTT
CDR3 length: 14; J gene: TRBJ2-1; V gene: TRBV2; clone size: -; D gene: TRBD1; CDR3 protein: CASSGTGGLNEQFF; CDR3 DNA: TGTGCCAGCAGTGGGACAGGGGGCTTGAATGAGCAGTTCTTC
CDR3 length: 12; J gene: TRBJ1-1; V gene: TRBV29-1; clone size: many; D gene: -; CDR3 protein: CSVDLVNTEAFF; CDR3 DNA: TGCAGCGTTGATTTGGTAAACACTGAAGCTTTCTTT
CDR3 length: 14; J gene: TRBJ1-3; V gene: TRBV5-1; clone size: -; D gene: -; CDR3 protein: CASRRPGSGNTIYF; CDR3 DNA: TGCGCCAGCAGGCGCCCGGGATCTGGAAACACCATATATTTT
CDR3 length: 14; J gene: TRBJ1-2; V gene: TRBV7-9; clone size: many; D gene: -; CDR3 protein: CASSLAGSRYGYTF; CDR3 DNA: TGTGCCAGCAGCTTAGCAGGGTCTCGCTATGGCTACACCTTC
CDR3 length: 19; J gene: TRBJ2-3; V gene: TRBV9; clone size: -; D gene: TRBD2; CDR3 protein: CASSVEGSGRHTSTDTQYF; CDR3 DNA: TGTGCCAGCAGCGTAGAAGGTAGCGGGAGACATACTAGCACAGATACGCAGTATTTT
CDR3 length: 14; J gene: TRBJ2-3; V gene: TRBV19; clone size: -; D gene: -; CDR3 protein: CASSFRGTTDTQYF; CDR3 DNA: TGTGCCAGTTCCTTTAGGGGGACCACAGATACGCAGTATTTT
CDR3 length: 15; J gene: TRBJ1-5; V gene: TRBV25-1; clone size: -; D gene: -; CDR3 protein: CASSSPGVSNQPQHF; CDR3 DNA: TGTGCCAGCAGTAGCCCGGGGGTTAGCAATCAGCCCCAGCATTTT
CDR3 length: 14; J gene: TRBJ1-3; V gene: TRBV24-1; clone size: once; D gene: -; CDR3 protein: CATRAGASGNTIYF; CDR3 DNA: TGTGCCACCAGAGCAGGTGCGAGTGGAAACACCATATATTTT
CDR3 length: 15; J gene: TRBJ1-3; V gene: TRBV12-3/TRBV12-4; clone size: many; D gene: TRBD1; CDR3 protein: CASRRTGPGGNTIYF; CDR3 DNA: TGTGCCAGCAGGAGGACAGGGCCTGGTGGAAACACCATATATTTT